At least ten counts were recorded for the clone carrying this T cell receptor beta chain. Its antigen is not known. Orbital computed tomography, thyroid ultrasound, serum thyroxine and TRAb, and clinical symptoms together informed the diagnoses. The PBMCs were sourced from fresh peripheral blood (about 10 ml). This sample is part of a study of T cells in Graves' hyperthyroidism and ophthalmopathy. TCR beta CDR3 sequences were amplified from RNA transcripts. With the HTBI primer set, the TCR CDR3 went through a first round of RT-PCR. TCRdb ran MiXCR on the multiplex PCR reads and lists one entry per CDR3 protein. The profile shows around 260,000 distinct CDR3 sequences, less than 30% of them singletons. J gave up 7 bases and V 0 bases, and 7 bases lay outside the gene matches. The CDR3 spans 15 residues. From germline, CDR1 is SGHAT and CDR2 FQNNGV. Findings and limits, study-wide: Among clonotypes expanded in thyroid above 0.001, most were also found in blood. In the analysis, a 13 V-J model separated ophthalmopathy from stable hyperthyroidism.

The sample taken for sequencing was blood. This rearrangement joins TRBV11-2 to TRBJ1-1, with TRBD1 matching 8 bases. This clonotype originated in a man in his forties or fifties with Graves' hyperthyroidism that later progressed to Graves' ophthalmopathy. CDR3 sequence: CASSLEPQGANEAFF. As DNA, the CDR3 is TGTGCCAGCAGCTTAGAGCCGCAGGGGGCTAATGAAGCTTTCTTT.